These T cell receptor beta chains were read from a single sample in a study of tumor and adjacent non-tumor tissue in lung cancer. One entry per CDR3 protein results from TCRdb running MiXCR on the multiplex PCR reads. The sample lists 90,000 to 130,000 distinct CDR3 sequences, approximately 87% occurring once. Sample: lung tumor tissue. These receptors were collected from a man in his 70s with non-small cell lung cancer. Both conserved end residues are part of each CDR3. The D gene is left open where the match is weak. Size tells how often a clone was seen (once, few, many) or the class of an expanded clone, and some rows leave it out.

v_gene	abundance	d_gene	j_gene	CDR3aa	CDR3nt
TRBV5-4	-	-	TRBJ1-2	CASSLGAAFYGYTF	TGTGCCAGCAGCTTGGGTGCAGCCTTCTATGGCTATACCTTC
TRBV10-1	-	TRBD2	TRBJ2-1	CASRAGLTRKDEQFF	TGCGCCAGCAGAGCGGGACTAACGAGGAAGGATGAGCAGTTCTTC
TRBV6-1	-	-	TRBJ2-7	CASSDLETATYEQYF	TGTGCCAGCAGTGATCTCGAGACAGCTACCTACGAGCAGTACTTC
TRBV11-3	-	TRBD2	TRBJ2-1	CARSLPGTSGGYNDQFF	TGTGCCAGGAGCCTCCCAGGGACTAGCGGGGGCTACAATGACCAGTTCTTC
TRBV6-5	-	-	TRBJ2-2	CASRRQKTAGELFF	TGTGCCAGCAGAAGGCAGAAGACCGCCGGGGAACTGTTTTTT
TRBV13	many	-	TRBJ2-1	CASSPTPWAYNEQFF	TGTGCCAGCAGCCCCACACCGTGGGCTTACAATGAGCAGTTCTTC
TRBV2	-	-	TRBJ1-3	CASSETPIGSSWGTIYF	TGTGCCAGCAGTGAAACCCCTATAGGCTCGTCTTGGGGCACCATATATTTT
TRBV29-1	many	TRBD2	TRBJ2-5	CSVDGLAGGKETQYF	TGCAGCGTGGATGGACTAGCGGGGGGTAAGGAGACCCAGTACTTC
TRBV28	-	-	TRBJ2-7	CASSLRGVLNTSYEQYF	TGTGCTAGCAGTTTAAGGGGGGTCCTCAACACATCCTACGAGCAGTACTTC
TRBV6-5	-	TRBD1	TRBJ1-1	CASRSQGWVTEVFF	TGTGCCAGCAGGTCACAGGGGTGGGTCACTGAAGTTTTCTTT
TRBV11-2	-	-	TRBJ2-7	CASGPPVGTPAYEQYF	TGTGCCAGCGGCCCCCCCGTCGGGACACCAGCCTACGAGCAGTACTTC
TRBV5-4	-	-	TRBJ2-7	CASSLGPGPSYEQYF	TGTGCTAGCAGCTTGGGACCGGGACCGAGCTACGAGCAGTACTTC
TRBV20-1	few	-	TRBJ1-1	CSARGPNTEAFF	TGCAGTGCCCGTGGACCTAACACTGAAGCTTTCTTT
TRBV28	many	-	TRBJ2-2	CASSSINPGDPGELFF	TGTGCCAGCAGTTCGATCAACCCAGGGGATCCCGGGGAGCTGTTTTTT
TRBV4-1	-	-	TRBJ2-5	CASRKGLGGLWTQYF	TGCGCCAGCAGGAAGGGACTCGGAGGCTTGTGGACCCAGTACTTC
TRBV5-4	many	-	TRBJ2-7	CASSLAGQVYEQYF	TGTGCCAGCAGCTTAGCGGGTCAGGTGTACGAGCAGTACTTC
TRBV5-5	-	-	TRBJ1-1	CAGSMGMNTEAFF	TGTGCCGGCAGCATGGGCATGAACACTGAAGCTTTCTTT
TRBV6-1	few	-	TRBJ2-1	CASSDSEFSYNEQFF	TGTGCCAGCAGTGATTCAGAGTTTAGTTACAATGAGCAGTTCTTC
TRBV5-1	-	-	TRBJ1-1	CASHMDMNTEASF	TGCGCCAGCCACATGGACATGAACACTGAAGCTTCCTTT
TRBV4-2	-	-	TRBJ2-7	CASSQVANSYDQYF	TGTGCCAGCAGCCAAGTAGCTAACTCCTACGATCAGTACTTC
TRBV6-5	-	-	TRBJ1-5	CASSPMGGLNQPQQF	TGTGCAAGCAGCCCGATGGGAGGGTTGAATCAGCCCCAGCAATTT
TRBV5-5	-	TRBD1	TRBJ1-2	CANSLEYLGQGRGCSF	TGTGCCAACAGCTTGGAATATCTGGGACAGGGCCGTGGCTGCAGCTTC
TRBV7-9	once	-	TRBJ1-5	CTSCYESNQPQHF	TGTACCAGCTGCTATGAGAGCAATCAGCCCCAGCATTTC
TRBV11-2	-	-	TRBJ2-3	CAISLGPCGAYTQYF	TGTGCCATCAGCTTAGGGCCCTGCGGGGCATATACGCAGTATTTT
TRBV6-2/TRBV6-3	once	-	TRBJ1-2	CASSYSGGVNGCTF	TGTGCCAGCAGTTATTCGGGGGGTGTGAATGGCTGCACCTTC
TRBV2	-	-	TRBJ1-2	CVSSEECSGHNYGYTF	TGTGTCAGCAGTGAAGAGTGCTCCGGACACAACTATGGCTACACCTTC
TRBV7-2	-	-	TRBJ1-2	CASNSRLAPNYGYTF	TGTGCCAGCAACTCCCGATTGGCCCCTAACTATGGCTACACCTTC
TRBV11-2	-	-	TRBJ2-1	CASNLARHYSEQFF	TGTGCCAGCAACTTAGCGAGACACTACAGTGAGCAGTTCTTC
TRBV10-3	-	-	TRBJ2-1	CAICQNGNSYNEQFF	TGTGCCATCTGCCAAAACGGGAACTCCTACAATGAGCAGTTCTTC
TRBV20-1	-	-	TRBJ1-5	CSAQIPGDNPSQHF	TGCAGTGCTCAAATACCCGGGGACAATCCGTCCCAGCATTTC
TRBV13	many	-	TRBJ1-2	CASSLPGYGYTF	TGTGCCAGCAGCCTCCCGGGATATGGCTACACCTTC
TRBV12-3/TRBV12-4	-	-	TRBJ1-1	CTSSLSGGVTEAFF	TGTACCAGCAGTCTCTCCGGCGGGGTCACTGAAGCTTTCTTT
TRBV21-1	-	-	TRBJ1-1	CASSKGQGMDREAFF	TGTGCCAGCAGCAAAGGACAAGGGATGGACCGTGAAGCTTTCTTT
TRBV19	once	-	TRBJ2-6	CASSIIPRGWVSGANVLTF	TGTGCCAGTAGTATTATCCCTCGGGGATGGGTCTCTGGGGCCAACGTCCTGACTTTC
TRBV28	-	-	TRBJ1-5	CVSSLHQTWPQHF	TGTGTCAGCAGTCTACACCAAACCTGGCCCCAGCATTTT
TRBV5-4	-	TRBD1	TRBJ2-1	CASSFEDRVRNEQFF	TGTGCCAGCAGCTTTGAGGACAGGGTGAGGAATGAGCAGTTCTTC
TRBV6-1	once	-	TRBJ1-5	CASVGNVPQHF	TGTGCCAGCGTCGGGAACGTGCCCCAGCATTTT
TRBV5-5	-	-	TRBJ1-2	CDSSSDGFYGYTF	TGTGACAGCAGCTCGGATGGGTTCTATGGCTACACCTTC
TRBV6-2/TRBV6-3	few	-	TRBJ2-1	CASRPISDNEQFF	TGTGCCAGCAGGCCAATTAGCGACAATGAGCAATTCTTC
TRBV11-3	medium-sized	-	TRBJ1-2	CASSLLMGYGYTF	TGTGCCAGCAGCTTACTTATGGGCTATGGCTACACCTTC
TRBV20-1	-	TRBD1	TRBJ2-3	CSVETGTGAYTDTLYF	TGCAGTGTTGAGACCGGGACAGGAGCTTACACAGATACGCTGTATTTT
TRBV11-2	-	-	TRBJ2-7	CASSLDQGAPYVQYF	TGTGCCAGCAGCTTAGATCAAGGGGCCCCCTACGTGCAGTATTTC
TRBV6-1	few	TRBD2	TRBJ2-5	CASSESAAGREIQYF	TGTGCCAGCAGTGAAAGTGCTGCGGGGCGGGAGATCCAGTACTTC
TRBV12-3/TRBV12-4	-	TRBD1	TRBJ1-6	CARTSGTGDYNSPLHF	TGTGCCAGGACCTCTGGGACAGGGGACTATAATTCACCCCTCCACTTT